Following are 30 T cell receptor beta chains from one sample sequenced in a study of shared clonotypes between healthy human individuals. The method was immunoSEQ multiplex PCR; TCRdb's version includes in-frame clones alone and lacks a portion of them. The sample gives over 750,000 clones, 96% of which show up once; about 0.21% is in the top ten. Terminally differentiated effector memory CD45RA+ cells were excluded from the naive CD8 cells, which were CD45RO-negative and positively selected for CCR7. The sample was naive CD8+ T cells sorted from blood. The receptors originated from a man aged 30-40 years in good health.

The V gene is TRBV11-2, the J gene TRBJ2-1, with 7 bases fitting TRBD1. The CDR3 covers 13 residues. V dropped 7 bases and J dropped 7; count of bases not matched to a gene: 7. CDR1 and CDR2 from the germline V gene are SGHAT and FQNNGV. The CDR3 nucleotides read TGTGCCAGCATAAGAGGGGGCGGGAATGAGCAGTTCTTC. Translated, it gives CASIRGGGNEQFF.

V usage is TRBV2 and J usage is TRBJ2-1, with D tentatively TRBD1 (5 bases). The germline V gene has CDR1 SNHLY and CDR2 FYNNEI. The CDR3 totals 13 residues. Trimming left V 11 bases short and J 7 bases short, with 18 bases between. CDR3 bases: TGTGCCGGGCTTGTAGGGGAATCAAATGAGCAGTTCTTC. Residues: CAGLVGESNEQFF. The full variable domain, its missing parts supplied by reference TRBV2 and TRBJ2-1, is EPEVTQTPSHQVTQMGQEVILRCVPISNHLYFYWYRQILGQKVEFLVSFYNNEISEKSEIFDDQFSVERPDGSNFTLKIRSTKLEDSAMYFCAGLVGESNEQFFGPGTRLTVL.

The chain joins TRBV7-9 to TRBJ2-7; TRBD1 matches 7 bases. J lost 0 bases, V lost 5 bases, and 7 bases had no gene match. CDR3 size: 15 residues. Germline values: CDR1 SEHNR, CDR2 FQNEAQ (reference sequence). The CDR3 sequence is CASSTARDSSYEQYF. The CDR3 region has the DNA TGTGCCAGCAGCACCGCCCGGGACAGCTCCTACGAGCAGTACTTC.

The V and J genes are TRBV5-4 and TRBJ2-2; 10 bases agree with TRBD2. Germline trimming cut 4 bases from V and 6 bases from J; bases unmatched to any gene: 18. This CDR3 comprises 19 residues. CDR1 SGHNT and CDR2 YYREEE come from the germline V gene (reference sequence). CDR3 nucleotides: TGTGCCAGCAGCGCACTTCCTAGCGGGAGTTTTTTGGGGTCCGGGGAGCTGTTTTTT. Its translation is CASSALPSGSFLGSGELFF.

The chain is built from TRBV7-9 and TRBJ2-6; D is unclear. Trimming pared 3 bases from V and 13 bases from J, leaving 4 bases between. The CDR3 extends over 10 amino acids. The germline V gene encodes CDR1 SEHNR and CDR2 FQNEAQ (reference sequence). CDR3 amino acids: CASSFGVLTF. The CDR3 DNA follows: TGTGCCAGCAGCTTTGGTGTCCTGACTTTC.

This clone is a singleton in its sample. CDR3 sequence reads: CASSGTGAHYGSYNEQFF. CDR3 DNA sequence: TGTGCCAGCTCCGGGACAGGGGCCCATTATGGCTCCTACAATGAGCAGTTCTTC. The V and J genes are TRBV9 and TRBJ2-1; 10 positions agree with TRBD1. CDR1 SGDLS and CDR2 YYNGEE come from the germline V gene. V was clipped by 7 bases and J by 0 bases; unmatched bases: 13. The CDR3 length is 18 residues.

V is TRBV4-1 and J is TRBJ1-2; D not resolved. The V end lost 0 bases, the J end lost 4 bases, and 9 bases lay between the germline ends. Germline-derived CDR1 and CDR2 are MGHRA and YSYEKL. The CDR3 contains 14 residues. CDR3 in amino acids: CASSQEFDSYGYTF. The DNA for the CDR3 is TGCGCCAGCAGCCAAGAGTTTGACTCCTATGGCTACACCTTC.

This chain joins TRBV6-5 and TRBJ2-2; D perhaps matches TRBD1 (5 bases). The CDR3 is 16 residues long. The V end was cut by 2 bases, the J end by 0 bases, with 10 bases between. Germline V lookup: CDR1 MNHEY, CDR2 SVGAGI. DNA of the CDR3: TGTGCCAGCAGTTACCGCGACAGTCCGAACACCGGGGAGCTGTTTTTT. Its translation is CASSYRDSPNTGELFF.

The genes are TRBV15 and TRBJ1-5; 7 bases are shared with TRBD1. There are 17 residues in the CDR3. Germline loops: CDR1 LNHNV, CDR2 YYDKDF (reference sequence). V lost 0 bases, J lost 5 bases, and 10 bases stayed unmatched. CDR3 amino acids: CATSRDVGQLAYQPQHF. The DNA of the CDR3 is TGTGCCACCAGCAGAGATGTGGGACAGCTAGCTTATCAGCCCCAGCATTTT.

The genes are TRBV5-1 and TRBJ1-5, with D maybe TRBD1 (5 bases). The CDR3 is 14 residues long. V was trimmed by 2 bases and J by 6 bases, leaving 12 bases between them. CDR1 and CDR2 (germline): SGHRS, YFSETQ. CDR3 in amino acids: CASSFCGGCQPQHF. The CDR3, as DNA: TGCGCCAGCAGCTTTTGCGGGGGATGTCAGCCCCAGCATTTT.

The chain carries TRBV7-9 and TRBJ1-2; 7 bases fit TRBD1. This CDR3 region has 15 residues. Germline V CDR1 and CDR2: SEHNR, FQNEAQ (reference sequence). Trimming at V came to 0 bases and at J to 6 bases, leaving 7 bases not matched to a gene. CDR3 loop: CASSLAFGTADGYTF. In DNA form, the CDR3 reads TGTGCCAGCAGCTTAGCGTTCGGGACAGCAGATGGCTACACCTTC.

The chain uses TRBV9 and TRBJ2-7; D is ambiguous. The CDR3 runs 13 residues. Trimming removed 4 bases from V and 9 bases from J, with 17 bases in between. CDR1 and CDR2 from the germline V gene are SGDLS and YYNGEE. The CDR3 DNA sequence: TGTGCCAGCAGCCCCTCCCCGGTAGTAGGGCAGTACTTC. It encodes CASSPSPVVGQYF.

This chain joins TRBV4-3 and TRBJ2-7, with D uncertain. V was clipped by 8 bases and J by 3 bases, with 8 bases between them. In germline, CDR1 is LGHNA, CDR2 YSLEER. CDR3 length: 11 residues. CDR3 residues: CASLKSYEQYF. The CDR3 region has the DNA TGCGCCAGCCTTAAGAGCTACGAGCAGTACTTC.

The CDR3 nucleotides read TGTGCCAGCACAGCGGGGGCGTCTGATACGCAGTATTTT. Amino acids: CASTAGASDTQYF. The J gene is TRBJ2-3, the V gene TRBV6-5; the match to TRBD2 covers 8 bases. The V gene end was trimmed by 7 bases and the J gene end by 6 bases; junction bases not matched to a gene: 6. In germline, CDR1 is MNHEY, CDR2 SVGAGI. CDR3 size: 13 residues.

This sequence joins TRBV9 and TRBJ2-5, with D uncertain. The germline V gene encodes CDR1 SGDLS and CDR2 YYNGEE. This CDR3 region has 13 residues. V gave up 0 bases and J gave up 2 bases, with 5 bases separating them. In DNA, the CDR3 is TGTGCCAGCAGCGTAGCCCCACAAGAGACCCAGTACTTC. Translation: CASSVAPQETQYF. Drawing the rest from reference TRBV9 and TRBJ2-5, the complete variable domain is DSGVTQTPKHLITATGQRVTLRCSPRSGDLSVYWYQQSLDQGLQFLIQYYNGEERAKGNILERFSAQQFPDLHSELNLSSLELGDSALYFCASSVAPQETQYFGPGTRLLVL.

The chain has TRBV2 and TRBJ1-5; D gene uncertain. The germline V gene encodes CDR1 SNHLY and CDR2 FYNNEI. CDR3 length equals 13 residues. V was cut by 2 bases and J by 7 bases, with 9 bases left in between. In DNA, the CDR3 is TGTGCCAGCAGTGAATTAGGTGGGCAGCCCCAGCATTTT. Translated: CASSELGGQPQHF. Looking up the rest from reference TRBV2 and TRBJ1-5 gives the full variable domain: EPEVTQTPSHQVTQMGQEVILRCVPISNHLYFYWYRQILGQKVEFLVSFYNNEISEKSEIFDDQFSVERPDGSNFTLKIRSTKLEDSAMYFCASSELGGQPQHFGDGTRLSIL.

V and J are TRBV27 and TRBJ1-5, with 9 positions matching TRBD1. This CDR3 is built from 15 residues. The V segment lost 6 bases and the J segment 1 base; nucleotides outside the gene matches: 4. Looked up from germline, CDR1 is MNHEY and CDR2 is SMNVEV (reference sequence). CDR3 sequence (DNA): TGTGCCAGCAGCCCCGACAGGGGGAGCAATCAGCCCCAGCATTTT. Protein sequence: CASSPDRGSNQPQHF.

This clone appeared a single time. The V and J genes are TRBV6-1 and TRBJ2-3; no clear D gene. Per the germline V gene, CDR1 is MNHNS and CDR2 is SASEGT. CDR3 length: 12 residues. Between the trimmed V and J ends, which lost 6 bases and 6 bases, there was a span of 10 bases. This CDR3 is CASRLVLDTQYF. The CDR3 bases are TGTGCCAGCAGGCTTGTACTGGATACGCAGTATTTT.

This sequence joins TRBV27 and TRBJ2-1; TRBD2 matches at 9 bases. The V and J ends lost 7 bases and 0 bases, in that order; junction bases with no gene match: 7. CDR1 is MNHEY, CDR2 SMNVEV, per germline (reference sequence). This CDR3 comprises 16 residues. The CDR3 sequence is CASTITTSGSYNEQFF. In DNA form, the CDR3 reads TGTGCCAGCACCATTACGACTAGCGGCTCCTACAATGAGCAGTTCTTC.

V is TRBV21-1 and J is TRBJ2-7. TRBV21-1 is termed a pseudogene. There are 12 residues in the CDR3. CDR3 nucleotides: TGTGCCAGCAGCAAAGAGGATGGCGAGCAGTACTTC. Its translation is CASSKEDGEQYF.

This chain uses TRBV2 with TRBJ2-1; TRBD2 matches at 8 bases. Germline CDR1 and CDR2: SNHLY and FYNNEI. V was clipped by 4 bases and J by 8 bases; unmatched bases: 13. The CDR3 sequence is 16 residues long. CDR3 sequence: CASSGHRTSPRYEQFF. The CDR3 DNA reads as TGTGCCAGCAGTGGACACCGGACTAGCCCGAGGTATGAGCAGTTCTTC.

V is TRBV5-5 and J is TRBJ1-2; the match to TRBD1 covers 8 bases. Germline loops: CDR1 SGHKS, CDR2 YYEKEE (reference sequence). V lost 0 bases to trimming and J lost 4 bases; unmatched junction nucleotides: 5. This CDR3 has 15 amino acids. The CDR3 region has the DNA TGTGCCAGCAGCTTGGATACAGGGGGACTCTATGGCTACACCTTC. This translates into CASSLDTGGLYGYTF.

The V call is TRBV7-9, the J call TRBJ1-1; weak D call: TRBD1 (5 bases). Germline lookup yields CDR1 SEHNR and CDR2 FQNEAQ (reference sequence). The V end lost 5 bases, the J end lost 4 bases, and 14 bases lay between the germline ends. This CDR3 region has 14 residues. The CDR3 loop is CASSPKGSGTEAFF. The CDR3 DNA follows: TGTGCCAGCAGCCCGAAGGGGTCCGGCACTGAAGCTTTCTTT.

The chain uses TRBV7-9 and TRBJ2-3; the D gene is possibly TRBD1 (6 bases). V was cut by 3 bases and J by 1 base, with 14 bases left in between. The CDR3 runs to 16 residues. Germline V gives CDR1 SEHNR, CDR2 FQNEAQ (reference sequence). The CDR3 protein is CASSFLTGLGTDTQYF. The DNA for the CDR3 is TGTGCCAGCAGCTTCCTCACAGGGTTGGGCACAGATACGCAGTATTTT. Together with reference TRBV7-9 and TRBJ2-3, the CDR3 gives the full variable domain: DTGVSQNPRHKITKRGQNVTFRCDPISEHNRLYWYRQTLGQGPEFLTYFQNEAQLEKSRLLSDRFSAERPKGSFSTLEIQRTEQGDSAMYLCASSFLTGLGTDTQYFGPGTRLTVL.

This clone has just one count. The chain is built from TRBV14 and TRBJ2-1, with 8 positions matching TRBD1. This CDR3 has 13 residues. The germline CDR1 and CDR2 sequences are SGHDN and FVKESK. J gave up 5 bases and V 6 bases, and 3 bases lay outside the gene matches. CDR3 residues: CASRTTGDNEQFF. CDR3 bases: TGTGCCAGCAGGACGACAGGGGACAATGAGCAGTTCTTC.

The chain uses TRBV9 and TRBJ1-5; TRBD1 aligns across 10 bases. Trimming cost V 4 bases and J 2 bases; bases outside gene matches: 9. CDR1 is SGDLS, CDR2 YYNGEE, per germline. The CDR3 is 17 residues long. CDR3 DNA: TGTGCCAGCAGCTCAGGACAGGGGGGAGGTCGCAATCAGCCCCAGCATTTT. Its protein product is CASSSGQGGGRNQPQHF. The full variable domain, its missing parts supplied by reference TRBV9 and TRBJ1-5, is DSGVTQTPKHLITATGQRVTLRCSPRSGDLSVYWYQQSLDQGLQFLIQYYNGEERAKGNILERFSAQQFPDLHSELNLSSLELGDSALYFCASSSGQGGGRNQPQHFGDGTRLSIL.

The chain joins TRBV6-5 to TRBJ2-1; 7 bases align to TRBD1. CDR3 length equals 15 residues. Germline CDR1 MNHEY, CDR2 SVGAGI. V shed 5 bases, J shed 9 bases, and the junction held 13 bases outside the gene matches. The CDR3 protein is CASSLDGDRGTEQFF. The DNA for the CDR3 is TGTGCCAGCAGTCTGGACGGGGACAGAGGCACTGAGCAGTTCTTC.

This chain links TRBV18 with TRBJ2-7, with 9 bases identical to TRBD1. The CDR3 loop spans 14 amino acids. V lost 3 bases to trimming and J lost 4 bases; unmatched junction nucleotides: 4. From germline, CDR1 is KGHSH and CDR2 LQKENI. The CDR3 protein is CASSPPGQGYEQYF. Written as DNA, the CDR3 is TGTGCCAGCTCACCCCCGGGACAGGGTTACGAGCAGTACTTC.

The chain uses TRBV7-9 and TRBJ2-7; D unresolved. The CDR3 is 15 residues long. V lost 5 bases to trimming and J lost 3 bases, with 17 bases between them. Germline CDR1 and CDR2: SEHNR and FQNEAQ (reference sequence). CDR3 region: CASSTARQNRYEQYF. The CDR3 coding sequence is TGTGCCAGCAGCACCGCCCGGCAGAATCGCTACGAGCAGTACTTC.

A single count supports this clone. CDR3 region: CASSEEAGSWTDTQYF. The CDR3 coding sequence is TGTGCCAGCAGTGAGGAGGCAGGGAGTTGGACAGATACGCAGTATTTT. V is TRBV2 and J is TRBJ2-3; the D gene could be TRBD1 or TRBD2 (5 bases each). With 3 bases removed from V and 3 bases from J, the gap between germline ends came to 16 bases. CDR3 size: 16 residues. Per the germline V gene, CDR1 is SNHLY and CDR2 is FYNNEI.